This T cell receptor (beta chain) was found in a study of OX40 agonist ivuxolimab in advanced cancers. Study at large: Cohort: approximately 83% men, mean age around 61, aged about 20 to 80.

Patients were ruled out by autoimmune disease history or systemic immunosuppression. The data were produced by immunoSEQ multiplex PCR, yet TCRdb's version contains in-frame clones alone and is incomplete. The sample yields more than 20,000 clones, roughly 73% seen once. Germline V gives CDR1 GTSNPN, CDR2 SVGIG (reference sequence). The junction had 2 bases not matched to a gene; V was cut back by 5 bases and J by 1 base. The CDR3 extends over 13 amino acids. This clone was picked up many times. Sequences were derived from CD4+ or CD8+ T cells sorted from blood, sampled in a trial of the OX40 agonist ivuxolimab. This TCR came from an adult with an advanced solid tumor such as melanoma, head and neck, liver or kidney cancer. V is TRBV30 and J is TRBJ1-3, with 7 bases matching TRBD1. CDR3 region: CAWSTGSGNTIYF. The DNA for the CDR3 is TGTGCCTGGTCGACAGGGTCTGGAAACACCATATATTTT. Combining the CDR3 with reference TRBV30 and TRBJ1-3 gives the whole variable domain SQTIHQWPATLVQPVGSPLSLECTVEGTSNPNLYWYRQAAGRGLQLLFYSVGIGQISSEVPQNLSASRPQDRQFILSSKKLLLSDSGFYLCAWSTGSGNTIYFGEGSWLTVV.